The 31 T cell receptor beta chains in this list originate from one sample, sequenced in a study of cytomegalovirus exposure and HLA in healthy donors. PCR involved 60 Vbeta and 13 Jbeta primers. Sequencing was performed with immunoSEQ multiplex PCR; in TCRdb, only in-frame clones are kept and a portion is missing. There are about 130,000 clones in the sample; over 60% occur only once, and under 1.2% lies in the top ten. Sequenced input: PBMCs. The receptors stem from a human donor in good health.

This clone turned up a few times. This chain joins TRBV4-1 and TRBJ2-7, with 9 positions matching TRBD1. Germline V lookup: CDR1 MGHRA, CDR2 YSYEKL. The junction had 8 bases not matched to a gene; V was cut back by 3 bases and J by 5 bases. The CDR3 length is 15 residues. CDR3 protein: CASSQGQGPENEQYF. In DNA form, the CDR3 reads TGCGCCAGCAGCCAGGGACAGGGCCCGGAGAACGAGCAGTACTTC.

The chain joins TRBV7-6 to TRBJ2-6; 7 bases align to TRBD1. The CDR3 has 18 residues. V lost 1 base, J lost 2 bases, and 8 bases stayed unmatched. Germline assignment: CDR1 SGHVS and CDR2 FNYEAQ. CDR3 bases: TGTGCCAGCAGCTTAGAGGGCGCAGGGGGAGCTGGGGCCAACGTCCTGACTTTC. It is translated as CASSLEGAGGAGANVLTF.

This clone was detected a few times. The V and J genes are TRBV5-1 and TRBJ1-1, with 7 bases matching TRBD1. Trimming at V came to 2 bases and at J to 6 bases, leaving 10 bases not matched to a gene. Germline V gives CDR1 SGHRS, CDR2 YFSETQ. The CDR3 consists of 15 residues. The chain's CDR3 is CASSFYSGQDSEAFF. CDR3 DNA: TGCGCCAGCAGCTTCTACTCCGGACAGGATTCTGAAGCTTTCTTT.

This clone showed up just a few times. The V and J genes are TRBV2 and TRBJ2-7; no clear D. There are 10 residues in the CDR3. The V end lost 6 bases, the J end lost 3 bases, and 3 bases lay between the germline ends. Germline lookup yields CDR1 SNHLY and CDR2 FYNNEI. The DNA of the CDR3 is TGTGCCAGCAGACTCTACGAGCAGTACTTC. It codes for CASRLYEQYF.

To note about this clone: This sample includes further DNA sequences coding for the same CDR3. The chain recombines TRBV29-1 with TRBJ1-2; 8 bases map to TRBD1. The CDR3 extends over 11 amino acids. V lost 6 bases and J lost 7; bases outside the gene matches: 4. The V gene's germline CDR1 is SQVTM and CDR2 ANQGSEA. The CDR3 DNA reads as TGCAGCGTCGCAGGGGGCGGTGGCTACACCTTC. Its protein is CSVAGGGGYTF.

The genes are TRBV27 and TRBJ1-2, with D hard to call. The germline V and J ends were trimmed by 0 bases and 7 bases, with 15 bases remaining between them. CDR3 length: 15 amino acids. Per germline, CDR1 MNHEY and CDR2 SMNVEV (reference sequence). The CDR3 is CASSLSGSSGSGYTF. CDR3 bases: TGTGCCAGCAGTTTATCGGGTTCTTCGGGATCTGGCTACACCTTC.

The sample holds a few counts of this clone. The chain carries TRBV5-1 and TRBJ2-1, with 10 positions matching TRBD2. CDR1 and CDR2 (germline): SGHRS, YFSETQ. The CDR3 contains 15 residues. Germline trimming cut 0 bases from V and 6 bases from J; bases unmatched to any gene: 3. The CDR3 spells CASSLGSGGGNEQFF. CDR3 nucleotide sequence: TGCGCCAGCAGCTTGGGGAGCGGGGGGGGCAATGAGCAGTTCTTC.

The chain employs TRBV9 and TRBJ1-2; 7 nucleotides match TRBD1. After removal of 0 bases from V and 8 bases from J, the junction contained 4 bases not matched to a gene. CDR1 and CDR2 from the germline V gene are SGDLS and YYNGEE. CDR3 size: 13 residues. In DNA, the CDR3 is TGTGCCAGCAGCGTAGACACAGGGGAAGGCTACACCTTC. It encodes CASSVDTGEGYTF.

This chain links TRBV18 with TRBJ1-2; 7 nucleotides line up with TRBD1. The V gene end was trimmed by 5 bases and the J gene end by 1 base; junction bases not matched to a gene: 7. This CDR3 has 15 amino acids. Germline lookup yields CDR1 KGHSH and CDR2 LQKENI. Here the CDR3 reads CASSLSQGNNYGYTF. The CDR3, as DNA: TGTGCCAGCTCATTGTCACAGGGGAATAACTATGGCTACACCTTC.

The V gene is TRBV11-2, the J gene TRBJ2-1, with D tentatively TRBD1 (5 bases). Deletions cut 5 bases from V and 0 bases from J, with 11 bases between. Looked up from germline, CDR1 is SGHAT and CDR2 is FQNNGV. The CDR3 runs to 15 residues. CDR3 in amino acids: CASSQDQGSYNEQFF. The CDR3 region has the DNA TGTGCCAGCAGCCAGGACCAGGGCTCCTACAATGAGCAGTTCTTC.

This clone has only a few counts. This chain links TRBV6-5 with TRBJ1-6, with a weak D call TRBD1 (5 bases). This CDR3 spans 14 amino acids. In germline, CDR1 is MNHEY, CDR2 SVGAGI. V lost 5 bases and J 2 bases, leaving 7 bases between the germline ends. The CDR3 spells CASSQGAYNSPLHF. The CDR3 coding sequence is TGTGCCAGCAGTCAAGGGGCCTATAATTCACCCCTCCACTTT.

V usage is TRBV7-2 and J usage is TRBJ2-7; TRBD1 matches at 8 bases. In germline, CDR1 is SGHTA, CDR2 FQGNSA. V gave up 3 bases and J gave up 2 bases; unmatched junction bases: 3. This CDR3 has 14 residues. CDR3 sequence: CASSLGGQAYEQYF. The CDR3 DNA sequence: TGTGCCAGCAGCTTGGGGGGACAGGCCTACGAGCAGTACTTC.

The genes are TRBV27 and TRBJ1-2; no firm D call. The CDR3 consists of 12 residues. V dropped 10 bases and J dropped 6 bases, with 15 bases sitting between them. Germline values: CDR1 MNHEY, CDR2 SMNVEV (reference sequence). CDR3 amino acids: CATPRSLNGYTF. The CDR3 DNA is TGTGCCACCCCGAGGAGCTTGAATGGCTACACCTTC.

The chain is built from TRBV6-5 and TRBJ1-3; D might be TRBD1 (6 bases). The germline V gene encodes CDR1 MNHEY and CDR2 SVGAGI. Trimming took off 0 bases at V and 8 bases at J, with 11 bases between the two ends. The CDR3 spans 14 residues. CDR3 amino acids: CASSYSRQADTIYF. CDR3 bases: TGTGCCAGCAGTTACTCGAGACAGGCGGACACCATATATTTT.

The J gene is TRBJ1-5, the V gene TRBV2; 7 nucleotides match TRBD1. V gave up 5 bases and J gave up 3 bases; unmatched junction bases: 4. The CDR3 contains 14 residues. CDR1 and CDR2 (germline): SNHLY, FYNNEI. The CDR3 DNA follows: TGTGCCAGCAGTCCGACAGGGCTCAATCAGCCCCAGCATTTT. Amino acids: CASSPTGLNQPQHF.

The chain employs TRBV9 and TRBJ2-7; D may be TRBD2 (5 bases). Germline CDR1 reads SGDLS; CDR2 reads YYNGEE. V was trimmed by 0 bases and J by 7 bases, leaving 23 bases between them. The CDR3 is made up of 17 amino acids. CDR3 bases: TGTGCCAGCAGCGTAGAGGGCGTATTCACTCATCCGGGGGAGCAGTACTTC. This sequence encodes CASSVEGVFTHPGEQYF.

V is TRBV6-5 and J is TRBJ2-1; D is undetermined. Germline values: CDR1 MNHEY, CDR2 SVGAGI. The CDR3 runs to 15 residues. V was cut by 2 bases and J by 4 bases, with 12 bases left in between. The CDR3 sequence: CASSYGKLGYNEQFF. CDR3 sequence (DNA): TGTGCCAGCAGTTACGGCAAACTCGGGTACAATGAGCAGTTCTTC.

This clone was seen more than once but under ten times. The chain uses TRBV2 and TRBJ1-4; D is perhaps TRBD1 (5 bases). CDR1 is SNHLY and CDR2 is FYNNEI in the germline V gene. The length of the CDR3 is 17 residues. V lost 7 bases and J 3 bases, leaving 21 bases between the germline ends. CDR3 coding DNA: TGTGCCAGCACCTCGCCTGGGCCGCTAGGGGCTAATGAAAAACTGTTTTTT. It specifies CASTSPGPLGANEKLFF.

J is TRBJ2-1 and V is TRBV6-1; tentative D call: TRBD2 (6 bases). Trimming took 6 bases from V and 8 from J, leaving 20 bases between them. The V gene's germline CDR1 is MNHNS and CDR2 SASEGT. The CDR3 loop spans 15 amino acids. The CDR3 protein is CASRQAGPTTDEQFF. CDR3 sequence (DNA): TGTGCCAGCAGGCAGGCGGGACCAACTACAGATGAGCAGTTCTTC.

Only a few counts were recorded for this clone. This rearrangement joins TRBV6-4 to TRBJ2-3; possibly TRBD1 for D (6 bases). Trimming removed 0 bases from V and 6 bases from J, with 13 bases in between. CDR1 is MRHNA, CDR2 SNTAGT, per germline. The CDR3 runs 15 residues. The CDR3: CASSDSIGGADTQYF. The CDR3 DNA reads TGTGCCAGCAGTGACTCGATTGGGGGCGCGGATACGCAGTATTTT.

The CDR3 sequence: CSVVPGTGYGNQPQHF. Here the CDR3 DNA reads TGCAGCGTTGTGCCTGGAACAGGGTACGGCAATCAGCCCCAGCATTTT. The gene calls are TRBV29-1 and TRBJ1-5; D is possibly TRBD1 (6 bases). This CDR3 contains 16 residues. Between the trimmed V and J ends, which lost 4 bases and 2 bases, there was a span of 18 bases. Germline V gene sequence: CDR1 SQVTM, CDR2 ANQGSEA.

V usage is TRBV4-1 and J usage is TRBJ2-5, with 8 bases that match TRBD2. The J call could be wrong; TRBJ2-7 is a better fit for the DNA end. The length of the CDR3 is 14 residues. The V gene's germline CDR1 is MGHRA and CDR2 YSYEKL. In nucleotides, the CDR3 is TGCGCCAGCAGCCAAGATTCGGGGGGGAACGAGCAGTACTTC. Translating it yields CASSQDSGGNEQYF.

The chain carries TRBV27 and TRBJ2-5; the D gene is possibly TRBD1 (5 bases). The germline CDR1 and CDR2 sequences are MNHEY and SMNVEV (reference sequence). The CDR3 runs 12 residues. V lost 4 bases to trimming and J lost 2 bases, with 5 bases between them. The CDR3 region is CASSWTQETQYF. The CDR3 DNA follows: TGTGCCAGCAGTTGGACACAAGAGACCCAGTACTTC.

The rearrangement joins TRBV6-7 to TRBJ1-6, with D perhaps TRBD1 (5 bases). TRBV6-7 is an open reading frame, and its role is uncertain. The CDR3 length is 15 residues. Deletions cut 4 bases from V and 3 bases from J, with 10 bases between. CDR3 in amino acids: CASSSFGGYNSPLHF. The CDR3 DNA sequence: TGTGCCAGCAGTTCGTTCGGGGGCTATAATTCACCCCTCCACTTT.

V gene TRBV5-1 combines with J gene TRBJ2-3; 7 bases are a match to TRBD1. The CDR3 consists of 16 residues. Germline trimming cut 1 base from V and 3 bases from J; bases unmatched to any gene: 8. Germline CDR1 is SGHRS and CDR2 is YFSETQ. CDR3 nucleotides: TGCGCCAGCAGCTTGATGATAGGGGGCGCGACAGATACGCAGTATTTT. It yields the protein CASSLMIGGATDTQYF.

Comment on this clone: The junction departs from germline at one end; a sequencing error may be responsible. This chain connects TRBV29-1 to TRBJ2-7; D might be TRBD1 (6 bases). From germline, CDR1 is SQVTM and CDR2 ANQGSEA. The CDR3 spans 12 residues. This CDR3 is CSVCTQGYGQYF. CDR3 coding DNA: TGCAGCGTTTGTACACAGGGTTACGGGCAGTACTTC.

V usage is TRBV6-1 and J usage is TRBJ1-2, with D perhaps matching TRBD1 (5 bases). This CDR3 is built from 13 residues. Trimming shortened V by 6 bases and J by 4 bases, and 12 bases separated the two germline ends. CDR1 and CDR2 from the germline V gene are MNHNS and SASEGT. This CDR3 is CASSDSATYGYTF. The DNA of the CDR3 is TGTGCCAGCAGCGACAGTGCTACCTATGGCTACACCTTC.

The chain combines TRBV28 with TRBJ2-5; maybe TRBD2 (7 bases). Germline CDR1 MDHEN, CDR2 SYDVKM. The CDR3 runs 13 residues. Trimming removed 7 bases at V and 5 bases at J, with 14 bases between. The CDR3 coding sequence is TGTGCCAGCAAGGGGGGGACCAGGGAGACCCAGTACTTC. Its translation: CASKGGTRETQYF.

This clone was found once. This sequence joins TRBV2 and TRBJ1-5, with a tentative D call TRBD1 (6 bases). The CDR3 extends over 12 amino acids. Germline CDR1 SNHLY, CDR2 FYNNEI. V was pared by 8 bases and J by 7 bases, with 12 bases between. The CDR3 DNA is TGTGCCAGCGGACAGAGGGGACAGCCCCAGCATTTT. It specifies CASGQRGQPQHF.

The J gene is TRBJ2-7, the V gene TRBV29-1; D may be TRBD2 (7 bases). The V and J ends lost 6 bases and 2 bases respectively, with 14 bases between them. The CDR3 loop spans 13 amino acids. Germline V gene data show CDR1 as SQVTM and CDR2 as ANQGSEA. This chain's CDR3 is CSVTGGSAYEQYF. The CDR3 bases are TGCAGCGTCACGGGGGGCTCAGCCTACGAGCAGTACTTC.

The chain couples TRBV7-9 to TRBJ1-4; perhaps TRBD1 as D (6 bases). V lost 5 bases and J lost 5, with 12 bases in between. The CDR3 has 14 amino acids. Germline V gene lookup returns CDR1 SEHNR and CDR2 FQNEAQ (reference sequence). CDR3 amino acids: CASSPQGENEKLFF. The CDR3 coding sequence is TGTGCCAGCAGCCCACAGGGAGAAAATGAAAAACTGTTTTTT.